This T cell receptor beta chain was captured in a study of T cell repertoires in cytomegalovirus infection. Study background: From public TCR beta signatures came an indication of both CMV infection and matching HLA type.

Using its own MiXCR run on the reads, TCRdb lists one record per CDR3 protein. In the table there are 100,000 or so distinct CDR3 sequences, 25% to 30% of which are singletons. This clonotype appeared many times. What it recognizes is unknown. Points from the study as a whole: Ex vivo responses were dominated by HLA-C-restricted CMV-specific TCR beta clonotypes.

The CDR3 runs 16 residues. The V gene's germline CDR1 is SGHTA and CDR2 FQGNSA. With 4 bases removed from V and 8 bases from J, the gap between germline ends came to 21 bases. This sequence was found in a human donor in good health (CMV status not recorded). Some clones in this sample may be carry-over from other donors' samples. Specimen: CD8+ T cells from cultured PBMCs, collected from culture after CMV antigen stimulation. The J gene is TRBJ2-1, the V gene TRBV7-2; a possible D gene is TRBD2 (7 bases). The CDR3, as DNA: TGTGCCAGCAGCTCCTACTGGCGGGGGCCGAAGGATGAGCAGTTCTTC. As protein: CASSSYWRGPKDEQFF.